The entry that follows covers one T cell receptor beta chain sequence. The source of the sample is a study of early T cells in non-severe SARS-CoV-2 infection. This CDR3 is 14 amino acids long. TCRdb re-analysed the 5' RACE reads in MiXCR, keeping a single row per CDR3 protein. Of over 60,000 distinct CDR3 sequences detected, about 9% appear once; the ten largest clones hold 5.9%. This clonotype was obtained from an adult who was a healthcare worker with PCR-confirmed SARS-CoV-2 infection or an uninfected control (not recorded which). The chain joins TRBV1 to TRBJ2-7; the table's D gene call, TRBD1, was not cross checked with the DNA. TRBV1 is reported as a pseudogene. The sequenced sample was whole blood. CDR3 bases: TGCACCAAAATTATCCCCGCGCCGCAATACGAGCAGTACTTC. Protein: CTKIIPAPQYEQYF.